The rows below give T cell receptor beta chains drawn from one sample of a study of T cell responses to AZD1222 COVID-19 vaccine. Data came from immunoSEQ multiplex PCR; TCRdb stores just in-frame clones and leaves some out. The sample consists of 130,000 to 150,000 clones, nearly 90% of them appearing once. This specimen consisted of peripheral blood, obtained on day 0 of AZD1222 vaccination. These receptor sequences come from an adult in good health. The CDR3 runs from the conserved cysteine through the conserved F or W. The D gene is left open where the match is weak. Not all rows give a size; the values are once, few, many and, for expanded clones, a class.

j_gene	d_gene	v_gene	abundance	CDR3aa	CDR3nt
TRBJ1-2	.	TRBV5-5	.	CASSYNWGLDYGYTF	TGTGCCAGCAGCTATAACTGGGGGCTGGACTATGGCTACACCTTC
TRBJ1-2	.	TRBV5-1	.	CASSLLIAGAPNYGYTF	TGCGCCAGCAGCTTGTTGATAGCGGGGGCGCCGAACTATGGCTACACCTTC
TRBJ1-5	TRBD1	TRBV6-4	.	CASRQGTGTGGNQPQHF	TGTGCCAGCCGCCAAGGGACAGGAACCGGGGGCAATCAGCCCCAGCATTTT
TRBJ2-3	.	TRBV11-2	.	CASSLAPKRYSIDTQYF	TGTGCCAGCAGCTTAGCTCCGAAGCGCTATAGTATAGATACGCAGTATTTT
TRBJ2-5	TRBD2	TRBV7-9	.	CASSSGLGAGEETQYF	TGTGCCAGCAGCTCTGGCCTTGGGGCGGGAGAAGAGACCCAGTACTTC
TRBJ1-1	.	TRBV9	.	CASSASATGSTEAFF	TGTGCCAGCAGCGCATCCGCTACAGGTAGCACTGAAGCTTTCTTT
TRBJ1-3	.	TRBV10-3	.	CALSPSGNTIYF	TGTGCCTTGAGCCCCTCTGGAAACACCATATATTTT
TRBJ1-1	TRBD1	TRBV18	.	CASSPQGARNTEAFF	TGTGCCAGCTCCCCTCAGGGGGCGCGGAACACTGAAGCTTTCTTT
TRBJ2-7	.	TRBV28	.	CASRLQGWSHEQYF	TGTGCCAGCAGGTTACAGGGATGGAGCCACGAGCAGTACTTC
TRBJ2-1	TRBD2	TRBV11-2	few	CASSLVRAGGRYNEQFF	TGTGCCAGCAGCTTAGTTCGCGCGGGAGGTAGGTACAATGAGCAGTTCTTC
TRBJ2-1	.	TRBV13	.	CASSLGITGPSYNEQFF	TGTGCCAGCAGCTTGGGGATCACAGGGCCCTCCTACAATGAGCAGTTCTTC
TRBJ2-4	TRBD1	TRBV19	.	CASSRGGPDRANAKNIQYF	TGTGCCAGTAGTAGGGGCGGGCCCGACAGGGCCAATGCCAAAAACATTCAGTACTTC
TRBJ1-6	.	TRBV3-1/TRBV3-2	.	CASSQSQGGSPLHF	TGTGCCAGCAGCCAGTCCCAGGGCGGTTCACCCCTCCACTTT
TRBJ2-7	.	TRBV12-3/TRBV12-4	.	CASSFPSSKEQYF	TGTGCCAGCAGTTTCCCTAGCTCGAAAGAGCAGTACTTC
TRBJ1-1	.	TRBV2	once	CASSEEAGHYTEAFF	TGTGCCAGCAGTGAGGAAGCCGGACATTACACTGAAGCTTTCTTT
TRBJ2-5	.	TRBV29-1	.	CSVLTVQETQYF	TGCAGCGTATTGACTGTCCAAGAGACCCAGTACTTC